The clone carrying this TCR beta chain appeared a few times. The method was immunoSEQ multiplex PCR; TCRdb's version includes in-frame clones alone and lacks a portion of them. There are about 310,000 clones in the sample; around four fifths occur only once, and 5% to 7% lies in the top ten. The data originate from a study of cytotoxic CD8 clonotypes in ibrutinib-treated CLL. Germline V gives CDR1 ENHRY, CDR2 SYGVKD. Trimming took 3 bases from V and 1 from J; bases not matched to a gene: 5. The CDR3 has 16 amino acids. V gene TRBV10-3 combines with J gene TRBJ2-7, with TRBD1 matching 11 bases. This specimen was PBMCs, taken before ibrutinib treatment. The sequence was collected from a human donor with chronic lymphocytic leukemia. The CDR3 DNA is TGTGCCATCAGTGAACCCGGACAGGGGGCATCCTACGAGCAGTACTTC. Translated, it gives CAISEPGQGASYEQYF.